This TCR beta chain was captured in a study of blood T cell repertoires in COVID-19. Study as a whole: COVID-19 samples from acute and convalescent phases originated in the United States, Italy and Spain. Sources were T cells, B-cell-depleted T cells, or PBMCs; the material itself was cDNA or gDNA.

The Seattle patients, enrolled during active infection, were followed longitudinally. Germline values: CDR1 SGHDT, CDR2 YYEEEE. The CDR3 length is 13 residues. Between the trimmed V and J ends, which lost 3 bases and 11 bases, there was a span of 18 bases. As processed by the authors: Reference gene primer amplification gave estimated nucleated cell counts. Only in-frame clones appear in the TCRdb table, and some are missing; sequencing was by immunoSEQ multiplex PCR. The DNA was the basis for D and trimming; V, J and clone size are from that table. The table has hundreds of thousands of clones, approximately 86% seen once; the top ten hold about 1.3%.

Sequencing was performed on peripheral blood. This sequence originates from a woman aged 25 to 45 with COVID-19, enrolled during active disease. V is TRBV5-6 and J is TRBJ2-7, with D perhaps matching TRBD1 (6 bases). Here the CDR3 reads CASSSGPPGGEYF. The CDR3 nucleotides read TGTGCCAGCAGCTCCGGGCCCCCTGGGGGCGAGTACTTC.